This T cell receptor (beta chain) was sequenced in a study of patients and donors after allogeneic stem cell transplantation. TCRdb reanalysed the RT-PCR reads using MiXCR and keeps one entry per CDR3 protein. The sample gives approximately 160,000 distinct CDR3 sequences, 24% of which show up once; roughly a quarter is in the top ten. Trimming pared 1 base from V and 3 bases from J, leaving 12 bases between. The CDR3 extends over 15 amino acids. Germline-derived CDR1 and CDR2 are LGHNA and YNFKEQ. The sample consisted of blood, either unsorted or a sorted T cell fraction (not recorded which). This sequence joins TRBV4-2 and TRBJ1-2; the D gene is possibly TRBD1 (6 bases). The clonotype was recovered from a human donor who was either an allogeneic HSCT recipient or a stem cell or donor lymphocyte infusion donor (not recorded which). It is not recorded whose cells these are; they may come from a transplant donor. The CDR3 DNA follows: TGTGCCAGCAGCCAAGCAAACAGGGATGACTATGGCTACACCTTC. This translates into CASSQANRDDYGYTF.